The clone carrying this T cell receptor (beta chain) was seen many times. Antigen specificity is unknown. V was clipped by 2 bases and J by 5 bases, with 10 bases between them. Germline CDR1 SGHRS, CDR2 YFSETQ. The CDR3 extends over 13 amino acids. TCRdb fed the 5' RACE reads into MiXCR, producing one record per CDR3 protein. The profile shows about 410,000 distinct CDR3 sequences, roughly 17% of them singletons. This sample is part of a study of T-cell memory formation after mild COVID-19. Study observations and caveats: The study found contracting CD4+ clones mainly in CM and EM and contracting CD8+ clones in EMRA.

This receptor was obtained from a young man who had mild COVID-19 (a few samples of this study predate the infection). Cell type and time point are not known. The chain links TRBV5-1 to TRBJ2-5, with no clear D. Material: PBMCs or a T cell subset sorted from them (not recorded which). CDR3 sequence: CASSFLVGETQYF. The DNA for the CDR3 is TGCGCCAGCAGCTTCCTAGTAGGGGAGACCCAGTACTTC.